Here is one TCR beta chain with its context. Here immunoSEQ multiplex PCR was the method, and the copy in TCRdb shows in-frame clones only, minus some. The repertoire holds some 22,000 clones, with approximately 81% as singletons. Germline assignment: CDR1 SGDLS and CDR2 YYNGEE. Germline trimming cut 1 base from V and 6 bases from J; bases unmatched to any gene: 18. There are 19 residues in the CDR3. The record originates from a study of control samples from healthy donors and cancer patients. Sequencing input: PBMCs. The rearrangement uses TRBV9 and TRBJ2-1, with 8 bases identical to TRBD2. The receptor's source is a man aged 55 to 70 with colorectal cancer. The CDR3 nucleotides are TGTGCCAGCAGCGTAACCTCAAGAACTGGACTAGCCCCAGGCAATGAGCAGTTCTTC. Its protein product is CASSVTSRTGLAPGNEQFF.